These 32 T cell receptor beta chains originate from one sample sequenced in a study of blood T cells in healthy people across ages. With a J-beta primer mix and a sample-barcoded 5' primer, a second PCR ran about 6 to 11 cycles. A single record per CDR3 protein comes from TCRdb applying MiXCR to the 5' RACE reads. Of 900,000 to 950,000 distinct CDR3 sequences listed, about 28% were seen once; the top ten hold approximately 10%. This sample was also put to use in a study of T cells of mothers and their children.

Sequencing was performed on blood. These receptors all stem from a woman aged 40 to 55 in good health.

The V gene is TRBV24-1, the J gene TRBJ2-5, with 7 bases fitting TRBD1. CDR1 is KGHDR, CDR2 SFDVKD, per germline. The CDR3 length is 14 residues. V was clipped by 4 bases and J by 4 bases; unmatched bases: 5. The CDR3 coding sequence is TGTGCCACCAGTGACGCCCACAGGGGAGAGACCCAGTACTTC. It is translated as CATSDAHRGETQYF.

This clonotype occurred a few times. CDR3: CASSKDQETQYF. The CDR3 DNA follows: TGCGCCAGCAGTAAAGACCAAGAGACCCAGTACTTC. The chain recombines TRBV5-1 with TRBJ2-5; no clear D. The germline V gene encodes CDR1 SGHRS and CDR2 YFSETQ. The CDR3 is 12 amino acids. With 5 bases removed from V and 0 bases from J, the gap between germline ends came to 5 bases. Looking up the rest from reference TRBV5-1 and TRBJ2-5 gives the full variable domain: KAGVTQTPRYLIKTRGQQVTLSCSPISGHRSVSWYQQTPGQGLQFLFEYFSETQRNKGNFPGRFSGRQFSNSRSEMNVSTLELGDSALYLCASSKDQETQYFGPGTRLLVL.

This clonotype was detected a few times. One base away lies a much larger clone, so this may be a sequencing read error. V usage is TRBV6-5 and J usage is TRBJ2-7, with a weak D call TRBD2 (7 bases). The V gene's germline CDR1 is MNHEY and CDR2 SVGAGI. The CDR3 is 14 amino acids. DNA of the CDR3: TGTACCAGCAGTTACGGGGGGCAGGGCTACGAGCAGTACTTC. This gives the protein CTSSYGGQGYEQYF.

This clonotype was counted many times. J is TRBJ2-3 and V is TRBV7-9, with D maybe TRBD2 (6 bases). Trimming left V 2 bases short and J 0 bases short, with 9 bases between. The germline V gene encodes CDR1 SEHNR and CDR2 FQNEAQ (reference sequence). This CDR3 is 15 amino acids long. CDR3 sequence: CASSLPGTSTDTQYF. CDR3 coding DNA: TGTGCCAGCAGCTTACCCGGGACTAGCACAGATACGCAGTATTTT. Filled out from reference TRBV7-9 and TRBJ2-3, the complete variable domain reads DTGVSQNPRHKITKRGQNVTFRCDPISEHNRLYWYRQTLGQGPEFLTYFQNEAQLEKSRLLSDRFSAERPKGSFSTLEIQRTEQGDSAMYLCASSLPGTSTDTQYFGPGTRLTVL.

CDR3 in DNA: TGCGCCAGCAGCCAAGAGGCTAGCGGGTGCTACGAGCAGTACTTC. This translates into CASSQEASGCYEQYF. The chain carries TRBV4-3 and TRBJ2-7; 8 positions match TRBD2. Germline V gene lookup returns CDR1 LGHNA and CDR2 YSLEER. V lost 0 bases, J lost 3 bases, and 4 bases stayed unmatched. The CDR3 contains 15 residues.

This clonotype was seen ten or more times. The CDR3 region is CASSRLNLQGTDGYTF. CDR3 coding DNA: TGTGCCAGCAGCCGCTTGAACTTACAGGGTACGGATGGCTACACCTTC. The chain has TRBV7-8 and TRBJ1-2, with D maybe TRBD1 (6 bases). This CDR3 region has 16 residues. Deletions cut 5 bases from V and 6 bases from J, with 22 bases between. CDR1 and CDR2 (germline): SGHVS, FQNEAQ.

In this sample, this clonotype turned up a few times. CDR3 residues: CASNGGQGSYEQYF. The CDR3 DNA sequence: TGTGCCAGCAACGGGGGACAGGGGAGCTACGAGCAGTACTTC. The V call is TRBV9, the J call TRBJ2-7; 10 nucleotides align to TRBD1. The CDR3 has 14 residues. V was clipped by 6 bases and J by 3 bases; unmatched bases: 6. Per germline, CDR1 SGDLS and CDR2 YYNGEE.

This clonotype was picked up a small number of times. This may be a read error: a much more frequent sequence differs by one nucleotide. The chain uses TRBV6-6 and TRBJ2-7; 7 positions agree with TRBD1. V shed 6 bases, J shed 6 bases, and the junction held 8 bases outside the gene matches. Germline V CDR1 and CDR2: MNHNY, SVGAGI (reference sequence). This CDR3 has 13 residues. The CDR3 sequence: CASSGTEGSEQYF. DNA for the CDR3: TGTGCCAGCAGCGGGACAGAGGGTTCCGAGCAGTACTTC.

About this clonotype itself: This may be a read error: a much more frequent sequence differs by one nucleotide. The rearrangement links TRBV7-9 to TRBJ2-1, with 8 bases lining up with TRBD2. TRBJ2-7 matches the DNA end more closely, so the J call is doubtful. The CDR3 extends over 16 amino acids. Germline values: CDR1 SEHNR, CDR2 FQNEAQ (reference sequence). The CDR3 spells CASGGLSGGDYNEQYF. Written as DNA, the CDR3 is TGTGCCAGCGGAGGCTTAAGCGGGGGAGATTACAATGAGCAGTACTTC.

This clonotype occurred a few times. A much larger clone lies one base from this, so it may be a read error. V is TRBV7-9 and J is TRBJ2-4; a possible D gene is TRBD1 (5 bases). Near its end, the DNA agrees better with TRBJ2-7, so the J call may be wrong. There are 13 residues in the CDR3. Germline lookup yields CDR1 SEHNR and CDR2 FQNEAQ (reference sequence). The CDR3 reads CAGSPKGPSEQYF. The CDR3 nucleotides are TGTGCCGGCAGCCCTAAGGGGCCATCCGAGCAGTACTTC.

This clonotype was counted only a few times. The gene calls are TRBV7-2 and TRBJ1-1; no clear D. Germline-derived CDR1 and CDR2 are SGHTA and FQGNSA. The CDR3 runs 14 residues. Trimming pared 5 bases from V and 1 base from J, leaving 11 bases between. CDR3 region: CASSQMAANTEAFF. DNA for the CDR3: TGTGCCAGCAGCCAAATGGCCGCGAACACTGAAGCTTTCTTT.

The gene calls are TRBV3-1 and TRBJ2-1; 12 nucleotides match TRBD2. Germline CDR1 LGHDT, CDR2 YNNKEL (reference sequence). J lost 7 bases, V lost 3 bases, and 7 bases had no gene match. The CDR3 has 16 residues. DNA of the CDR3: TGTGCCAGCAGCCATCCCCTAGCGGGGGGGCGGAATGAGCAGTTCTTC. Amino acid sequence: CASSHPLAGGRNEQFF.

There are a few counts of this clonotype. CDR3 sequence: CASSPPVAGGPQYF. DNA for the CDR3: TGTGCCAGCAGCCCACCCGTAGCGGGGGGGCCGCAGTATTTT. The chain recombines TRBV6-6 with TRBJ2-3, with 11 bases fitting TRBD2. Looked up from germline, CDR1 is MNHNY and CDR2 is SVGAGI (reference sequence). The CDR3 has 14 amino acids. Unmatched junction bases numbered 9, after V lost 6 bases and J lost 10 bases.

The chain recombines TRBV5-5 with TRBJ2-7, with 7 bases matching TRBD1. CDR1 is SGHKS and CDR2 is YYEKEE in the germline V gene (reference sequence). The CDR3 spans 12 residues. V trimming: 4 bases; J trimming: 5 bases; junction bases outside the gene matches: 3. Here the CDR3 DNA reads TGTGCCAGCAGCGTTGGGACAGACGAGCAGTACTTC. This gives the protein CASSVGTDEQYF.

This chain joins TRBV6-2 or TRBV6-3 and TRBJ2-7, with D possibly being TRBD2 (5 bases). Germline V gives CDR1 MNHEY, CDR2 SVGEGT. Trimming removed 5 bases at V and 6 bases at J, with 11 bases between. This CDR3 has 12 residues. The CDR3 spells CASSRSVREQYF. The CDR3 DNA reads as TGTGCCAGCAGTCGTAGCGTTCGCGAGCAGTACTTC.

This clonotype turned up a few times. The gene calls are TRBV2 and TRBJ1-2; D might be TRBD1 (5 bases). This CDR3 is 13 amino acids long. CDR1 is SNHLY, CDR2 FYNNEI, per germline. Trimming stripped 3 bases from V and 7 bases from J, with 12 bases between. CDR3 residues: CASSDRVPPGYTF. In DNA, the CDR3 is TGTGCCAGCAGTGACAGGGTTCCTCCTGGCTACACCTTC.

This clonotype turned up a few times. A clone one base away is much larger, so this may be a read error. This chain links TRBV7-8 with TRBJ2-6, with D perhaps TRBD1 (6 bases). Germline V gene data show CDR1 as SGHVS and CDR2 as FQNEAQ. The CDR3 totals 19 residues. Written as DNA, the CDR3 is TGTGCCAGCAGCTCCCCTACAGGGATAGGGTTCTCTGGGGCCAACGTCCAGACTTTC. Its translation is CASSSPTGIGFSGANVQTF.

In its sample, this clonotype was seen many times. The rearrangement joins TRBV28 to TRBJ2-7; D might be TRBD1 or TRBD2, each matching 5 bases. The CDR3 is 15 residues long. V was shortened by 2 bases and J by 0 bases, with 11 bases between the two germline ends. The V gene's germline CDR1 is MDHEN and CDR2 SYDVKM. This CDR3 is CASSLGRGRSYEQYF. Here the CDR3 DNA reads TGTGCCAGCAGTTTAGGTCGGGGACGCTCCTACGAGCAGTACTTC.

This clonotype was seen a handful of times. The chain couples TRBV6-2 or TRBV6-3 to TRBJ2-1; TRBD2 matches 12 bases. V gave up 2 bases and J gave up 9 bases; unmatched junction bases: 5. This CDR3 spans 15 amino acids. CDR1 and CDR2 from the germline V gene are MNHEY and SVGEGT. DNA for the CDR3: TGTGCCAGCAGTTACGGACTAGCGGGGTTGGTTGAGCAGTTCTTC. It translates to CASSYGLAGLVEQFF.

This sequence joins TRBV20-1 and TRBJ1-2; maybe TRBD1 (5 bases). Per germline, CDR1 DFQATT and CDR2 SNEGSKA (reference sequence). The CDR3 totals 12 residues. V lost 6 bases and J lost 1, with 9 bases in between. CDR3 sequence reads: CSAEGLNYGYTF. The CDR3 DNA sequence: TGCAGTGCCGAGGGACTTAACTATGGCTACACCTTC.

At least ten counts were recorded for this clonotype. V usage is TRBV9 and J usage is TRBJ2-5; TRBD2 is a possible D gene (5 bases). The end of the DNA aligns better with TRBJ2-7, so the J call may be wrong. Germline CDR1 and CDR2: SGDLS and YYNGEE. The CDR3 is 15 amino acids. The CDR3 is CASSVGTDYLYEQYF. CDR3 nucleotide sequence: TGTGCCAGCAGCGTTGGCACCGACTACCTCTACGAGCAGTACTTC.

This clonotype was seen ten or more times. This chain connects TRBV9 to TRBJ2-1; no clear D. This CDR3 has 15 residues. Germline-derived CDR1 and CDR2 are SGDLS and YYNGEE. Trimming removed 4 bases from V and 9 bases from J, with 20 bases in between. CDR3 DNA: TGTGCCAGCAGCTCCGGACCCCCGGCCACGCCTGAGCAGTTCTTC. Its translation is CASSSGPPATPEQFF.

This clonotype has more than one count but fewer than ten. A much larger clone lies a single base off, so this may be a read error. The chain joins TRBV7-2 to TRBJ2-1; no reliable D call. Germline lookup yields CDR1 SGHTA and CDR2 FQGNSA. CDR3 length: 15 amino acids. In DNA form, the CDR3 reads TGTGCCAGCAGCTTAGACAGACTCTCCTACAATGAGCGGTTCTTC. It translates to CASSLDRLSYNERFF.

In its sample, this clonotype was seen many times. V usage is TRBV29-1 and J usage is TRBJ1-2, with 7 bases aligning to TRBD1. The germline CDR1 and CDR2 sequences are SQVTM and ANQGSEA. The CDR3 has 12 residues. V lost 7 bases to trimming and J lost 8 bases; unmatched junction nucleotides: 10. The CDR3 protein is CSALPGGEGYTF. The DNA for the CDR3 is TGCAGCGCGCTCCCAGGGGGGGAAGGCTACACCTTC.

This clonotype has more than one count but fewer than ten. The V gene is TRBV4-1, the J gene TRBJ2-1; D gene uncertain. CDR3 length: 13 amino acids. Germline CDR1 is MGHRA and CDR2 is YSYEKL. V was pared by 4 bases and J by 5 bases, with 9 bases between. The CDR3 DNA follows: TGCGCCAGCAGCCCGGCAAATCACAATGAGCAGTTCTTC. Translating it yields CASSPANHNEQFF.

CDR3 nucleotide sequence: TGTGCCAGCAGAATGGAGGGGGGCTCCTACAATGAGCAGTTCTTC. Protein: CASRMEGGSYNEQFF. The chain combines TRBV6-4 with TRBJ2-1, with D perhaps matching TRBD1 or TRBD2 (6 bases each). In germline, CDR1 is MRHNA, CDR2 SNTAGT. V was cut by 6 bases and J by 0 bases, with 12 bases left in between. This CDR3 contains 15 residues.

This clonotype was seen more than once but under ten times. The chain uses TRBV14 and TRBJ2-1, with D hard to call. Trimming pared 0 bases from V and 14 bases from J, leaving 14 bases between. The germline gives CDR1 SGHDN, CDR2 FVKESK. The CDR3 extends over 13 amino acids. The CDR3 DNA follows: TGTGCCAGCAGCCAAGATTCCGTCCCCTTGGAGTTCTTC. This translates into CASSQDSVPLEFF.

This clonotype showed up many times. This sequence joins TRBV12-3 or TRBV12-4 and TRBJ1-2; no clear D gene. The CDR3 has 15 residues. Trimming removed 4 bases at V and 0 bases at J, with 12 bases between. CDR3 coding DNA: TGTGCCAGCAGTTCCTTGGGAGAATCTAACTATGGCTACACCTTC. This sequence encodes CASSSLGESNYGYTF.

This clonotype has just a few counts. The junction departs from the called germline gene at one end, perhaps through a read error. The gene calls are TRBV20-1 and TRBJ2-7, with D hard to call. The CDR3 has 15 amino acids. Per germline, CDR1 DFQATT and CDR2 SNEGSKA (reference sequence). Here the CDR3 DNA reads TGCAGTGCTGGAGATCACAGAACAGCGTCCTACGAGCAGTACTTC. Its protein product is CSAGDHRTASYEQYF.

V is TRBV18 and J is TRBJ2-7; weak D call: TRBD2 (6 bases). The CDR3 consists of 12 residues. With 3 bases removed from V and 7 bases from J, the gap between germline ends came to 10 bases. Germline-derived CDR1 and CDR2 are KGHSH and LQKENI. The CDR3 sequence: CASSPMEGEQYF. The CDR3 DNA follows: TGTGCCAGCTCACCGATGGAGGGAGAGCAGTACTTC.

This clonotype has at least ten counts. This chain uses TRBV7-2 with TRBJ2-7, with TRBD1 matching over 8 bases. Trimming took 10 bases from V and 1 from J; bases not matched to a gene: 18. The CDR3 is made up of 17 amino acids. In germline, CDR1 is SGHTA, CDR2 FQGNSA. For the CDR3, the DNA is TGTGCCACCTATCGGACGGACGACAGGGGACGTTCCTACGAGCAGTACTTC. Translation: CATYRTDDRGRSYEQYF.

This clonotype showed up just a few times. The chain uses TRBV7-9 and TRBJ1-2; 10 bases are a match to TRBD1. V gave up 5 bases and J gave up 4 bases; unmatched junction bases: 10. Per germline, CDR1 SEHNR and CDR2 FQNEAQ (reference sequence). The CDR3 extends over 16 amino acids. The CDR3 nucleotides read TGTGCCAGCAGCCTCCAACCGGGACAGGGGTTCTATGGCTACACCTTC. Encoded protein: CASSLQPGQGFYGYTF.